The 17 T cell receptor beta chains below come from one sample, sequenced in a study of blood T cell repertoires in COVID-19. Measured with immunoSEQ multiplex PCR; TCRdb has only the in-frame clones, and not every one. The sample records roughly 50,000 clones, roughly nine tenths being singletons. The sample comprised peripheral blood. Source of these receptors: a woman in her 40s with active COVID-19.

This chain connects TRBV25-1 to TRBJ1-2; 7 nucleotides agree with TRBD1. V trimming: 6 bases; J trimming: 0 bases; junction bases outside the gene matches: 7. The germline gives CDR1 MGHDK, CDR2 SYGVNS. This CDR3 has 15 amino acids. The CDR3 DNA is TGTGCCAGCAGCTGGACAGGACAAGCTAACTATGGCTACACCTTC. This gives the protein CASSWTGQANYGYTF.

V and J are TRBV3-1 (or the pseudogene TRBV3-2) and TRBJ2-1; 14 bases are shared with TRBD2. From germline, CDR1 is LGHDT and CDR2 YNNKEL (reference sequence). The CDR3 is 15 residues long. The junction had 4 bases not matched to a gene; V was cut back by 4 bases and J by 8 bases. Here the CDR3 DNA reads TGTGCCAGCAGCCCGACTAGCGGGGGGGACCATGAGCAGTTCTTC. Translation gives CASSPTSGGDHEQFF.

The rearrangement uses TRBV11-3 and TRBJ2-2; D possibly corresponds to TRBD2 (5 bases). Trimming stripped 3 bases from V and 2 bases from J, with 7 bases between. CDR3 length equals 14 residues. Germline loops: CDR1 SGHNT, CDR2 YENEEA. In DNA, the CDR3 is TGTGCCAGCAGCTTTGGACTTAACACCGGGGAGCTGTTTTTT. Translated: CASSFGLNTGELFF.

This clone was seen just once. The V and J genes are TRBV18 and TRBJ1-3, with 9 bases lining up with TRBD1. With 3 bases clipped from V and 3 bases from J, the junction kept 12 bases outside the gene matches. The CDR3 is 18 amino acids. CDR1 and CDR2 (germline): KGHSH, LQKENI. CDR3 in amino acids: CASSPNPPTGGLGNTIYF. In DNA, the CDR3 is TGTGCCAGCTCACCCAACCCCCCGACAGGGGGGCTTGGAAACACCATATATTTT.

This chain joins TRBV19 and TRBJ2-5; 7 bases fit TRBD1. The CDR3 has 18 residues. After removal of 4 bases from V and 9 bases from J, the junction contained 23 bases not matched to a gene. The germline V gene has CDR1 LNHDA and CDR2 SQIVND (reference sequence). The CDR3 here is CASSTFAGGAARNEAQYF. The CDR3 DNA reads TGTGCCAGTAGTACATTTGCAGGGGGAGCTGCCCGAAATGAGGCCCAGTACTTC.

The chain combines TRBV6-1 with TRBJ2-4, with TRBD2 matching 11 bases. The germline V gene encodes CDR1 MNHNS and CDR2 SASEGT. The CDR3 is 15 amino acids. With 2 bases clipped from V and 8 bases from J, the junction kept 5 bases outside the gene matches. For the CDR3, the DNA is TGTGCCAGCAGTGAAATAGCGGGGGGGTTCGACATTCAGTACTTC. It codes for CASSEIAGGFDIQYF.

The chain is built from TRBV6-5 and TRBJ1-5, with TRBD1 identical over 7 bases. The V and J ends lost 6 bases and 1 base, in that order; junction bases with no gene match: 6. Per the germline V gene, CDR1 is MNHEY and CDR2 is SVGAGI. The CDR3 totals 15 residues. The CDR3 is CASSRSTGSNQPQHF. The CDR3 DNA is TGTGCCAGCAGCCGCTCGACAGGGAGCAATCAGCCCCAGCATTTT.

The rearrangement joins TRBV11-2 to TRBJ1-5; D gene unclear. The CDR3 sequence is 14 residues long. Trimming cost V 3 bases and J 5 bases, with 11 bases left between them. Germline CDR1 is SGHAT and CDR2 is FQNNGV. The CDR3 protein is CASSFGVGDQPQHF. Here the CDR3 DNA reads TGTGCCAGCAGCTTCGGGGTTGGAGATCAGCCCCAGCATTTT.

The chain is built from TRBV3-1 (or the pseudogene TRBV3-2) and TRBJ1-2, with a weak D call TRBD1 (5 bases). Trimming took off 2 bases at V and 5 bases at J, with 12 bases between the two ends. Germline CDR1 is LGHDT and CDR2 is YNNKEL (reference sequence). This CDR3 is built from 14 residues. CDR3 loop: CASSQIRARYGYTF. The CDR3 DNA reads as TGTGCCAGCAGCCAAATCAGGGCTCGGTATGGCTACACCTTC.

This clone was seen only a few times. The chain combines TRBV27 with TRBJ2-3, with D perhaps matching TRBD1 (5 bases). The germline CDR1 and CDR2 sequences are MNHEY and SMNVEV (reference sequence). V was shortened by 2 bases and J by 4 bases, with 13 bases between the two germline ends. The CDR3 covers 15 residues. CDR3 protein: CASSLRAGWADTQYF. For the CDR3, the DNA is TGTGCCAGCAGTTTAAGGGCAGGGTGGGCAGATACGCAGTATTTT.

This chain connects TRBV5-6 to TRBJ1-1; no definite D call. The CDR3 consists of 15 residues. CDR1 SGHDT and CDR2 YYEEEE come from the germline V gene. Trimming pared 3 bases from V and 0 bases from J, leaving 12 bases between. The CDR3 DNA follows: TGTGCCAGCAGCTCCGCCCCCAGGCTGAACACTGAAGCTTTCTTT. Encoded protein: CASSSAPRLNTEAFF.

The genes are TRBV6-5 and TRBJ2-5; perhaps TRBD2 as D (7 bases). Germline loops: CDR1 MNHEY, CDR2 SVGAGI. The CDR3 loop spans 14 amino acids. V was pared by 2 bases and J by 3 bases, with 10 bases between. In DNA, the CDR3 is TGTGCCAGCAGTTACGGCGGGGGCGAAGAGACCCAGTACTTC. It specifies CASSYGGGEETQYF.

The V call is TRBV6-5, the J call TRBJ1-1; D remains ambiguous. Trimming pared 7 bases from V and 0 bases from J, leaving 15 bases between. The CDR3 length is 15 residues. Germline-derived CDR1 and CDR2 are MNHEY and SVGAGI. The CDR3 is CASTPYERMNTEAFF. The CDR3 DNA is TGTGCCAGCACCCCTTATGAGCGGATGAACACTGAAGCTTTCTTT.

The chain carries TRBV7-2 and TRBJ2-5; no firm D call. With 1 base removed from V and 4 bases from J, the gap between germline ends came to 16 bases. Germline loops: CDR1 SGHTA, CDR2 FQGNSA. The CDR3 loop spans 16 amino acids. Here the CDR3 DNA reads TGTGCCAGCAGCTTAGTGTCCACGATGGGCGTAGAGACCCAGTACTTC. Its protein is CASSLVSTMGVETQYF.

The chain's CDR3 is CASSLRAGKSYEQYF. Here the CDR3 DNA reads TGTGCCAGCAGCTTACGGGCAGGGAAGTCCTACGAGCAGTACTTC. The gene calls are TRBV7-8 and TRBJ2-7, with D perhaps TRBD1 (5 bases). The germline V gene has CDR1 SGHVS and CDR2 FQNEAQ. The CDR3 totals 15 residues. The germline V and J ends were trimmed by 2 bases and 1 base, with 12 bases remaining between them.

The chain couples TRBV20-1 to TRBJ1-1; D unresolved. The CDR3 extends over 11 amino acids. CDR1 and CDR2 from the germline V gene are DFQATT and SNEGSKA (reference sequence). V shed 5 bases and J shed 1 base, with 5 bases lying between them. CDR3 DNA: TGCAGTGCTGCGGGGAACACTGAAGCTTTCTTT. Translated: CSAAGNTEAFF.

The CDR3, as DNA: TGTGCCAGCAGAGCCCTAGGGGCCACCGGGGAGCTGTTTTTT. Translated, it gives CASRALGATGELFF. This chain joins TRBV27 and TRBJ2-2; D might be TRBD1 (5 bases). The germline CDR1 and CDR2 sequences are MNHEY and SMNVEV (reference sequence). V lost 6 bases to trimming and J lost 4 bases, with 12 bases between them. The CDR3 sequence is 14 residues long.